This entry is about one T cell receptor beta chain. The sample comes from a study of blood T cell repertoires in COVID-19. Study-level background: The cDNA or gDNA used as material had been derived from T cells, B-cell-depleted T cells, or PBMCs.

As originally analysed: By means of reference gene primer amplification, nucleated cell counts were estimated. The repertoire was sequenced with immunoSEQ multiplex PCR; TCRdb's copy has only in-frame clones and lacks some. V and J calls and clone size are as listed in that table; D and trimming were resolved from the DNA. The table includes approximately 260,000 clones, around 90% detected once. Germline CDR1 and CDR2: KGHSH and LQKENI. CDR3 length: 15 amino acids. J gave up 2 bases and V 2 bases, and 5 bases lay outside the gene matches. This rearrangement joins TRBV18 to TRBJ1-2, with 7 bases matching TRBD1. The clonotype comes from a woman aged 55-69 years with COVID-19, enrolled during active disease. Sequenced: peripheral blood. In nucleotides, the CDR3 is TGTGCCAGCTCACCAACGGGACAGATAAACTATGGCTACACCTTC. This translates into CASSPTGQINYGYTF. Supplemented by reference TRBV18 and TRBJ1-2, the full variable domain reads NAGVMQNPRHLVRRRGQEARLRCSPMKGHSHVYWYRQLPEEGLKFMVYLQKENIIDESGMPKERFSAEFPKEGPSILRIQQVVRGDSAAYFCASSPTGQINYGYTFGSGTRLTVV.